These T cell receptor beta chains were read from a single sample in a study of human T cells and chemical hapten exposure. TCRdb re-analysed the RACE reads in MiXCR, keeping a single row per CDR3 protein. The table has more than 75,000 distinct CDR3 sequences, roughly 8.6% seen once; the top ten hold approximately 1.5%. Sequenced input: whole blood. The receptors shown here come from a male donor in good health. Some clones in this sample may be carry-over from other donors' samples. Each CDR3 is given without its conserved first and last residue. Each record gives: V gene, CDR3 protein.

V gene: TRBV13; CDR3 protein: ASSRRQTLGSTNEKLF
V gene: TRBV27; CDR3 protein: ASSSCCLAGDEQF
V gene: TRBV6-2/TRBV6-3; CDR3 protein: ASREVNTEAF
V gene: TRBV20-1; CDR3 protein: SARNPGQGADNSPLH
V gene: TRBV29-1; CDR3 protein: SANPGLAGGETQY
V gene: TRBV14; CDR3 protein: ASSQARGFQETQY
V gene: TRBV6-5; CDR3 protein: ASSLTGASGNTIY
V gene: TRBV9; CDR3 protein: ASSEGQVNQPQH
V gene: TRBV25-1; CDR3 protein: ASSEYGTVSSYEQY
V gene: TRBV7-3; CDR3 protein: ASSYGQGEKLF
V gene: TRBV7-2; CDR3 protein: ASSLGVRGRDQPQH
V gene: TRBV2; CDR3 protein: ASSGGGTSTDTQY
V gene: TRBV7-2; CDR3 protein: ASSLADTGADTQY
V gene: TRBV12-3/TRBV12-4; CDR3 protein: ASSLRTSPNYEQF
V gene: TRBV18; CDR3 protein: ASSPGLRTIRGNSPLH
V gene: TRBV20-1; CDR3 protein: SARNRANTEAF
V gene: TRBV6-5; CDR3 protein: ASSYGTGPEYEQY
V gene: TRBV7-9; CDR3 protein: ASAEDNSPLH
V gene: TRBV12-3/TRBV12-4; CDR3 protein: ASSLGAGIDGDTQY
V gene: TRBV12-3/TRBV12-4; CDR3 protein: ASSFQGAGGYT
V gene: TRBV29-1; CDR3 protein: SVGVDLGQPQH
V gene: TRBV20-1; CDR3 protein: SARAPGRTMNTEAF
V gene: TRBV12-3/TRBV12-4; CDR3 protein: ASGPSGPGGEQY
V gene: TRBV7-3; CDR3 protein: ASSLKGQGIDTQY
V gene: TRBV29-1; CDR3 protein: SVGLTSGLAGAQETQY
V gene: TRBV6-1; CDR3 protein: ASSEQGGWYEQY
V gene: TRBV5-6; CDR3 protein: ASSTGQWASNTEAF
V gene: TRBV5-1; CDR3 protein: ASSPGGGLEAF
V gene: TRBV11-2; CDR3 protein: ASSSPLAGSSYNEQF
V gene: TRBV14; CDR3 protein: ASSPERDRAYEQY
V gene: TRBV27; CDR3 protein: ASSTAGTGRRGEKLF
V gene: TRBV27; CDR3 protein: ASSFAPYTDTQY
V gene: TRBV12-3/TRBV12-4; CDR3 protein: ASFGESTEAF
V gene: TRBV12-3/TRBV12-4; CDR3 protein: ASSLRSRTPNYNEQF
V gene: TRBV29-1; CDR3 protein: SVVPSGSQETQY
V gene: TRBV27; CDR3 protein: ASSSLSGSYEQY
V gene: TRBV18; CDR3 protein: ASSDRGRPYEQY
V gene: TRBV20-1; CDR3 protein: SARKSCEQY
V gene: TRBV6-6; CDR3 protein: ASSYSRGNQPQH
V gene: TRBV6-2/TRBV6-3; CDR3 protein: ASSSYRGSSYNEQF
V gene: TRBV20-1; CDR3 protein: SEGTHYNEQF
V gene: TRBV7-2; CDR3 protein: ASSLPTGAGANVLT
V gene: TRBV10-2; CDR3 protein: ASSDLDRPDTQY
V gene: TRBV12-3/TRBV12-4; CDR3 protein: ASTPPGTSYNEQF